This TCR beta chain was recovered during a study of blood T cell repertoires in COVID-19 (dated by TCRdb to the early 2020s). A note on the overall study: Collaborator samples came from the United States, Italy and Spain and covered acute and convalescent phases of COVID-19. The sample metadata nearly always contained a de-identified subject ID, COVID-19 status, age in years and sex. Where HLA class I and class II types were available, the types were taken from metadata supplied by the sample provider, not from assay-based typing. The samples were drawn from the first 160 participants of the ongoing ImmuneRACE study and from over 950 subjects provided by 6 global collaborators. The repertoires were made available in a free public database intended to serve as a resource for research on the immune response to SARS-CoV-2. The dataset comprised deeply sampled blood TCRbeta repertoires from subjects exposed to, actively infected with, or recovered from COVID-19. The material from the prospective study consisted of cDNA or gDNA derived from T cells, B-cell-depleted T cells, or PBMCs. Results and caveats for the whole study, not just this receptor: Clinical and demographic metadata were provided uncurated, with the amount varying by source and participant.

TCRbeta CDR3 regions were amplified from genomic DNA using the immunoSEQ Assay, a bias-controlled multiplex PCR. The authors' analysis ran thus. Within the assay, amplification of reference gene primers was used to estimate how many nucleated cells each sample contained. To quantify the absolute abundance of each unique TCRbeta CDR3 rearrangement, sequence reads were collapsed and filtered. Productive Simpson clonality was computed per sample as the square root of Simpson's diversity index over productive rearrangements. This immuneACCESS table, as held by TCRdb, lists in-frame sequences with V and J called but not all clones. Of the missing ones, under half trace to an unresolved V gene in checked studies; the others have no known cause. That table furnishes V, J and clone size, whereas the DNA furnished D and trimming. The sample contains around 100,000 clones, roughly 84% of them found a single time. In total, the top ten clones hold approximately 26% of the sample.

Of note for this clone: The antigen it binds to is not known. Per-base qualities were not stored, and no clone one base away is much larger.

CDR1 and CDR2, per the germline V gene (reference sequence), are SEHNR and FQNEAQ. From the cysteine through the valine, the CDR3 covers 15 amino acids. The CDR3 DNA has 45 bases and is translated from base 1. V is clipped by 1 base and J by 4 bases, and the sequence between their germline boundaries is 14 bases long. Whole blood was collected in K2EDTA tubes by collaborating institutions according to the institutions' own protocols. Collaborator samples were shipped for TCRbeta analysis as frozen whole blood, isolated PBMCs, or DNA extracted from either sample type. The V and J segments used are TRBV7-9 and TRBJ2-7, with TRBD2 as a weak D call on 6 bases. The sequenced material came from peripheral blood. This clonotype originated in a man in his 60s with acute or convalescent COVID-19. The nucleotide sequence is TGTGCCAGCAGCTTAGGGGGAGACGGGACTTACGAGCAGTACGTC. It specifies CASSLGGDGTYEQYV.